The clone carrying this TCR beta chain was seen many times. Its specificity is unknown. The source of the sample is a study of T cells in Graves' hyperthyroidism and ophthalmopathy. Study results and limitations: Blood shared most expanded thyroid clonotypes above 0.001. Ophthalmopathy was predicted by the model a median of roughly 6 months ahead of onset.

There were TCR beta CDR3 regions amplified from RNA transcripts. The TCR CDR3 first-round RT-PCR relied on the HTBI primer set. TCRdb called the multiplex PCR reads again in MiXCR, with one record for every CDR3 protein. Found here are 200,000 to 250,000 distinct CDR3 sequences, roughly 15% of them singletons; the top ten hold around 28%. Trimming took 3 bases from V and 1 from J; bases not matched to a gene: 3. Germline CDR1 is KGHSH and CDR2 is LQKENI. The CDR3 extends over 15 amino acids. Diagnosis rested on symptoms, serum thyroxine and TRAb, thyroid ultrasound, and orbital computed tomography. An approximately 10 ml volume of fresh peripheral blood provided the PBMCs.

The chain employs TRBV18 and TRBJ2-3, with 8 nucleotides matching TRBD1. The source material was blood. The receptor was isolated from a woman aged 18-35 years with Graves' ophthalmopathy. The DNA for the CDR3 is TGTGCCAGCTCACCGACAGGGGTAGGCACAGATACGCAGTATTTT. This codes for CASSPTGVGTDTQYF.